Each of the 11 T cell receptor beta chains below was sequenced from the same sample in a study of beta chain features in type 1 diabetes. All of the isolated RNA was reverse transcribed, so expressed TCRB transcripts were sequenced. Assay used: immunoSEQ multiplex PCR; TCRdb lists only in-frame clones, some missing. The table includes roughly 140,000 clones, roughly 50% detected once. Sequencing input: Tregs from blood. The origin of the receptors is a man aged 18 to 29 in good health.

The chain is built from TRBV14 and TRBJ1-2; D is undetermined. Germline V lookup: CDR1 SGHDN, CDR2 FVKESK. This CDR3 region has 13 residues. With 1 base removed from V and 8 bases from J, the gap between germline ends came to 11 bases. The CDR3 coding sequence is TGTGCCAGCAGCCAAGTTCCGGGGTTGGGCTACACCTTC. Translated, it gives CASSQVPGLGYTF. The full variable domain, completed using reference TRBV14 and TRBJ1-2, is EAGVTQFPSHSVIEKGQTVTLRCDPISGHDNLYWYRRVMGKEIKFLLHFVKESKQDESGMPNNRFLAERTGGTYSTLKVQPAELEDSGVYFCASSQVPGLGYTFGSGTRLTVV.

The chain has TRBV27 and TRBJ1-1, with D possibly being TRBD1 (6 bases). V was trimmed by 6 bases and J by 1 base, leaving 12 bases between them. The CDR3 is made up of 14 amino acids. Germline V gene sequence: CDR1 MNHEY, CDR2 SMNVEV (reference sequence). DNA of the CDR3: TGTGCCAGCAGGATTGGACAGCGGAACACTGAAGCTTTCTTT. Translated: CASRIGQRNTEAFF.

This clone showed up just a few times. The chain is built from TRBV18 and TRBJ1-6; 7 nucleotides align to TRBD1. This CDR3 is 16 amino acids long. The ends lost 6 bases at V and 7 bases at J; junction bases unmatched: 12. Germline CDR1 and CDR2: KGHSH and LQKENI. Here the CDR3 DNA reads TGTGCCAGCTCCCCGGAGTGGACAGGAGGAAATTCACCCCTCCACTTT. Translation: CASSPEWTGGNSPLHF.

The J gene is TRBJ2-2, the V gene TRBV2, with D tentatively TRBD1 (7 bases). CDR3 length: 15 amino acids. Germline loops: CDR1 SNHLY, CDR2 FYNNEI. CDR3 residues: CAKGQTGTNTGELFF. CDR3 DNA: TGTGCAAAGGGGCAGACAGGGACTAACACCGGGGAGCTGTTTTTT. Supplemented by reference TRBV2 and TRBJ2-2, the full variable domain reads EPEVTQTPSHQVTQMGQEVILRCVPISNHLYFYWYRQILGQKVEFLVSFYNNEISEKSEIFDDQFSVERPDGSNFTLKIRSTKLEDSAMYFCAKGQTGTNTGELFFGEGSRLTVL.

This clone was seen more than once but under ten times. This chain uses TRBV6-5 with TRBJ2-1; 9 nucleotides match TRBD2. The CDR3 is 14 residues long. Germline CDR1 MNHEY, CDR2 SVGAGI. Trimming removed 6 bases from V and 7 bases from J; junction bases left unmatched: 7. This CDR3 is CASRLAGILNEQFF. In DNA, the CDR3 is TGTGCCAGCAGGCTAGCGGGGATTTTGAATGAGCAGTTCTTC.

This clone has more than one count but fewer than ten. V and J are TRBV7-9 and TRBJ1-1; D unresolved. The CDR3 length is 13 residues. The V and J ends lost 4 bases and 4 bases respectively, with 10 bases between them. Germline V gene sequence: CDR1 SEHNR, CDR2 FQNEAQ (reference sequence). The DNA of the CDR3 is TGTGCCAGCAGCTACGCGCTACCCACTGAAGCTTTCTTT. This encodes CASSYALPTEAFF.

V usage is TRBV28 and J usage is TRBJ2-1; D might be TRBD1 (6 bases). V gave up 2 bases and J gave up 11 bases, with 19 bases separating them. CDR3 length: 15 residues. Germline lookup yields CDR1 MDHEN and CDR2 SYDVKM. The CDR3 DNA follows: TGTGCCAGCAGTTTAGGGGGCGCCGGTCTGCGGAAGCAGTTCTTC. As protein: CASSLGGAGLRKQFF.

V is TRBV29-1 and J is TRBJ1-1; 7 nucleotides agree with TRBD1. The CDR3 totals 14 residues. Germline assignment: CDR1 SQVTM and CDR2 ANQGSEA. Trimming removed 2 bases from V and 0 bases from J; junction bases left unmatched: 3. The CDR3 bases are TGCAGCGTTGAAAGACAGGGCATGAACACTGAAGCTTTCTTT. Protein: CSVERQGMNTEAFF.

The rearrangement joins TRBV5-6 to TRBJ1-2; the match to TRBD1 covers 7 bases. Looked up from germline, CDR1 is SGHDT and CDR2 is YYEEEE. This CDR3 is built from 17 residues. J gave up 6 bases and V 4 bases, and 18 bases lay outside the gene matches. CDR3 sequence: CASSAGLDRVKGDGYTF. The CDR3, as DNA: TGTGCCAGCAGCGCAGGTCTCGACAGGGTAAAGGGTGATGGCTACACCTTC. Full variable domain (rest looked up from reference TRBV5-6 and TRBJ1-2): DAGVTQSPTHLIKTRGQQVTLRCSPKSGHDTVSWYQQALGQGPQFIFQYYEEEERQRGNFPDRFSGHQFPNYSSELNVNALLLGDSALYLCASSAGLDRVKGDGYTFGSGTRLTVV.

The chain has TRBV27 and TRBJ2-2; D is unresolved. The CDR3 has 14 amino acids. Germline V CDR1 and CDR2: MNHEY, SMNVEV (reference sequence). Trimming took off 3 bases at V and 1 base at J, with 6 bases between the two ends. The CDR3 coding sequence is TGTGCCAGCAGTTTTTTCCAGAACACCGGGGAGCTGTTTTTT. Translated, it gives CASSFFQNTGELFF.

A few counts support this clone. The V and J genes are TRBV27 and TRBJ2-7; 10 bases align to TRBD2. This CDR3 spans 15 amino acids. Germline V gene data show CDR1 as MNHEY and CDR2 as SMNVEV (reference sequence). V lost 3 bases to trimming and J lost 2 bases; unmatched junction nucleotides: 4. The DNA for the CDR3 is TGTGCCAGCAGTTTTTCTCTAGCGGGGGCCTACGAGCAGTACTTC. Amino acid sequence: CASSFSLAGAYEQYF.